These 11 T cell receptor beta chains share one sample of origin, sequenced in a study of cytomegalovirus exposure and HLA in healthy donors. PCR was performed using 60 Vbeta and 13 Jbeta primers. Assay used: immunoSEQ multiplex PCR; TCRdb lists only in-frame clones, some missing. Of approximately 200,000 clones in the sample, roughly 84% were seen once. The sample taken for sequencing was PBMCs. All receptors derive from a girl aged 5-17 years in good health and CMV-seronegative.

The chain recombines TRBV7-2 with TRBJ1-2; D is unresolved. V shed 3 bases and J shed 6 bases, with 11 bases lying between them. The CDR3 is made up of 13 amino acids. From germline, CDR1 is SGHTA and CDR2 FQGNSA. In DNA, the CDR3 is TGTGCCAGCAGCTTTCGGTTCTTAAATGGCTACACCTTC. Residues: CASSFRFLNGYTF.

The rearrangement joins TRBV27 to TRBJ2-1; 8 bases fit TRBD2. The germline CDR1 and CDR2 sequences are MNHEY and SMNVEV (reference sequence). The CDR3 totals 15 residues. With 2 bases clipped from V and 3 bases from J, the junction kept 3 bases outside the gene matches. In nucleotides, the CDR3 is TGTGCCAGCAGTTTAGCCGGGACTAGCTACAATGAGCAGTTCTTC. Its translation: CASSLAGTSYNEQFF.

The V gene is TRBV6-5, the J gene TRBJ1-4; 7 bases match TRBD1. Trimming took 7 bases from V and 5 from J; bases not matched to a gene: 10. The CDR3 spans 15 residues. Germline CDR1 and CDR2: MNHEY and SVGAGI. The CDR3 region is CASTAGTASNEKLFF. The CDR3, as DNA: TGTGCCAGCACCGCCGGGACAGCCTCGAATGAAAAACTGTTTTTT.

The chain has TRBV6-5 and TRBJ2-2, with TRBD2 identical over 7 bases. There are 15 residues in the CDR3. Germline lookup yields CDR1 MNHEY and CDR2 SVGAGI. After removal of 6 bases from V and 6 bases from J, the junction contained 10 bases not matched to a gene. The CDR3 DNA reads TGTGCCAGCAGCATCCGGGACTATAACGCCGGGGAGCTGTTTTTT. Encoded protein: CASSIRDYNAGELFF.

The chain recombines TRBV18 with TRBJ2-7; no clear D. V lost 2 bases, J lost 2 bases, and 4 bases lay in between. This CDR3 contains 12 residues. In germline, CDR1 is KGHSH, CDR2 LQKENI. CDR3 sequence (DNA): TGTGCCAGCTCACCAGAGGCCTACGAGCAGTACTTC. Amino acids: CASSPEAYEQYF.

The CDR3 bases are TGTGCCAGCAGTGGGCCGGGACTAGCGGGATCTGACGAAGAGACCCAGTACTTC. Amino acid sequence: CASSGPGLAGSDEETQYF. The chain recombines TRBV7-3 with TRBJ2-5; 13 bases fit TRBD2. After removal of 6 bases from V and 3 bases from J, the junction contained 13 bases not matched to a gene. The CDR3 spans 18 residues. The germline V gene has CDR1 SGHTA and CDR2 FQGTGA.

The rearrangement uses TRBV28 and TRBJ1-5; the D is unclear. Germline CDR1 MDHEN, CDR2 SYDVKM. V was clipped by 6 bases and J by 1 base, with 10 bases between them. This CDR3 is built from 14 residues. In DNA, the CDR3 is TGTGCCAGCAGACTTGGTGCAAGCAATCAGCCCCAGCATTTT. Encoded protein: CASRLGASNQPQHF. Supplemented by reference TRBV28 and TRBJ1-5, the full variable domain reads DVKVTQSSRYLVKRTGEKVFLECVQDMDHENMFWYRQDPGLGLRLIYFSYDVKMKEKGDIPEGYSVSREKKERFSLILESASTNQTSMYLCASRLGASNQPQHFGDGTRLSIL.

There are a few counts of this clone. This CDR3 is CASSTISLATNEKLFF. CDR3 nucleotide sequence: TGTGCCAGTAGTACGATTTCACTTGCAACTAATGAAAAACTGTTTTTT. The chain uses TRBV19 and TRBJ1-4; D call uncertain. Trimming removed 4 bases from V and 0 bases from J, with 12 bases in between. The CDR3 is 16 residues long. CDR1 and CDR2 (germline): LNHDA, SQIVND (reference sequence). The full variable domain, completed using reference TRBV19 and TRBJ1-4, is DGGITQSPKYLFRKEGQNVTLSCEQNLNHDAMYWYRQDPGQGLRLIYYSQIVNDFQKGDIAEGYSVSREKKESFPLTVTSAQKNPTAFYLCASSTISLATNEKLFFGSGTQLSVL.

J is TRBJ1-3 and V is TRBV7-9, with 8 bases that match TRBD1. CDR1 is SEHNR and CDR2 is FQNEAQ in the germline V gene (reference sequence). This CDR3 is 15 amino acids long. Trimming cost V 3 bases and J 0 bases; bases outside gene matches: 1. This chain's CDR3 is CASSFDRGSGNTIYF. The CDR3 DNA follows: TGTGCCAGCAGCTTCGACAGGGGCTCTGGAAACACCATATATTTT.

The chain couples TRBV6-1 to TRBJ1-4; D is undetermined. The CDR3 loop spans 17 amino acids. Deletions cut 1 base from V and 1 base from J, with 13 bases between. CDR1 and CDR2 from the germline V gene are MNHNS and SASEGT. The CDR3: CASSEGPQALTNEKLFF. The CDR3 DNA reads TGTGCCAGCAGTGAAGGCCCTCAGGCCCTAACTAATGAAAAACTGTTTTTT.

This clone was picked up one time. V usage is TRBV27 and J usage is TRBJ2-2; weak D call: TRBD1 (5 bases). The CDR3 covers 16 residues. Germline values: CDR1 MNHEY, CDR2 SMNVEV (reference sequence). Trimming took off 5 bases at V and 1 base at J, with 14 bases between the two ends. The CDR3 protein is CASSQRQTLNTGELFF. In nucleotides, the CDR3 is TGTGCCAGCAGTCAGAGACAGACCCTGAACACCGGGGAGCTGTTTTTT.